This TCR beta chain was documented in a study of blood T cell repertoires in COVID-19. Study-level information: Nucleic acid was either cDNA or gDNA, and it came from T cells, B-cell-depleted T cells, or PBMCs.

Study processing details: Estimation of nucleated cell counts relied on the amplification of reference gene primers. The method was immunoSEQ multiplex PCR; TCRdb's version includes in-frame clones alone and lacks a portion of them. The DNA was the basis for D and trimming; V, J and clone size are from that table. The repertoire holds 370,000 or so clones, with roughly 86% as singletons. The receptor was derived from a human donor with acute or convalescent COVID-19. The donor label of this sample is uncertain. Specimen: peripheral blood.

CDR3 bases: TGTGCCAGCAATATACAGGGGGGGACTGAAGCTTTCTTT. Its translation: CASNIQGGTEAFF. V and J are TRBV5-4 and TRBJ1-1; 8 nucleotides match TRBD1. The V gene's germline CDR1 is SGHNT and CDR2 YYREEE (reference sequence). The CDR3 sequence is 13 residues long. The trim removed 6 bases at V and 5 bases at J, leaving 6 bases unmatched.